The 17 T cell receptor beta chains below were found in one sample sequenced in a study of T cell responses to AZD1222 COVID-19 vaccine. Repertoires were generated with immunoSEQ multiplex PCR, while TCRdb's copy carries only in-frame clones and drops some. The sample carries roughly 120,000 clones, 75% to 90% recorded once. Sequencing used peripheral blood, obtained on day 0 of AZD1222 vaccination. The receptors shown here come from an adult in good health.

This chain uses TRBV2 with TRBJ2-1, with 9 bases identical to TRBD2. V lost 1 base to trimming and J lost 13 bases; unmatched junction nucleotides: 8. This CDR3 spans 14 amino acids. Germline CDR1 SNHLY, CDR2 FYNNEI. CDR3 bases: TGTGCCAGCAGTGAAGGGTCGACTAGCGGAAGACAGTTCTTC. This codes for CASSEGSTSGRQFF.

The chain recombines TRBV5-1 with TRBJ2-1; 7 bases match TRBD2. CDR3 length: 14 residues. V shed 0 bases, J shed 8 bases, and the junction held 5 bases outside the gene matches. Germline CDR1 and CDR2: SGHRS and YFSETQ. The CDR3 loop is CASSLGGGPDEQFF. The CDR3 DNA sequence: TGCGCCAGCAGCTTGGGGGGAGGGCCGGATGAGCAGTTCTTC.

The gene calls are TRBV25-1 and TRBJ2-2; D remains ambiguous. CDR3 length equals 13 residues. Germline V gene sequence: CDR1 MGHDK, CDR2 SYGVNS. V was cut by 1 base and J by 7 bases, with 7 bases left in between. The CDR3 spells CASSESASGELFF. DNA of the CDR3: TGTGCCAGCAGTGAATCGGCAAGCGGGGAGCTGTTTTTT.

This chain links TRBV3-1 (or the pseudogene TRBV3-2) with TRBJ1-4; 8 bases map to TRBD1. J gave up 6 bases and V 4 bases, and 7 bases lay outside the gene matches. The CDR3 loop spans 15 amino acids. CDR1 is LGHDT, CDR2 YNNKEL, per germline (reference sequence). The CDR3 DNA sequence: TGTGCCAGCAGCCTAAGAGCAGGGGGCGATGAAAAACTGTTTTTT. Amino acid sequence: CASSLRAGGDEKLFF.

The rearrangement links TRBV5-1 to TRBJ1-2; D not certain. The CDR3 extends over 14 amino acids. Trimming took off 0 bases at V and 5 bases at J, with 11 bases between the two ends. Germline V gene lookup returns CDR1 SGHRS and CDR2 YFSETQ. CDR3 sequence reads: CASSLEGTPYGYTF. The DNA of the CDR3 is TGCGCCAGCAGCTTGGAAGGCACCCCATATGGCTACACCTTC. The full variable domain, with the rest looked up from reference TRBV5-1 and TRBJ1-2, is KAGVTQTPRYLIKTRGQQVTLSCSPISGHRSVSWYQQTPGQGLQFLFEYFSETQRNKGNFPGRFSGRQFSNSRSEMNVSTLELGDSALYLCASSLEGTPYGYTFGSGTRLTVV.

The rearrangement uses TRBV30 and TRBJ2-7, with 8 bases aligning to TRBD2. The CDR3 totals 13 residues. Germline CDR1 GTSNPN, CDR2 SVGIG (reference sequence). The junction had 6 bases not matched to a gene; V was cut back by 5 bases and J by 3 bases. The chain's CDR3 is CAWDFSGSYEQYF. CDR3 bases: TGTGCCTGGGACTTCAGCGGGAGCTACGAGCAGTACTTC.

V is TRBV19 and J is TRBJ1-5; TRBD1 is a possible D gene (5 bases). V was cut by 7 bases and J by 2 bases, with 15 bases left in between. The CDR3 has 15 amino acids. Germline lookup yields CDR1 LNHDA and CDR2 SQIVND (reference sequence). The CDR3 nucleotides read TGTGCCAGTACCAAGACAGTAATTGGCAATCAGCCCCAGCATTTT. Translating gives CASTKTVIGNQPQHF.

With respect to this clone: Its ends do not fully match the called genes, so a read error is possible. This chain connects TRBV13 to TRBJ2-1; 11 nucleotides line up with TRBD2. This CDR3 has 16 amino acids. Per the germline V gene, CDR1 is PRHDT and CDR2 is FYEKMQ (reference sequence). DNA of the CDR3: TGTGCCAGCAGCAGCCGGACTAGCGGGTCCTTCAATGAGCAGTTCTTC. Amino acids: CASSSRTSGSFNEQFF.

The chain is built from TRBV27 and TRBJ1-5; D is uncertain. CDR3 size: 14 residues. CDR1 is MNHEY and CDR2 is SMNVEV in the germline V gene (reference sequence). The V and J ends lost 6 bases and 3 bases respectively, with 12 bases between them. CDR3 sequence reads: CASSVGQFNQPQHF. The CDR3 DNA reads TGTGCCAGCAGCGTAGGCCAGTTCAATCAGCCCCAGCATTTT.

This chain joins TRBV3-1 (or the pseudogene TRBV3-2) and TRBJ2-7; D is ambiguous. CDR1 is LGHDT and CDR2 is YNNKEL in the germline V gene (reference sequence). Trimming took off 3 bases at V and 6 bases at J, with 9 bases between the two ends. CDR3 length equals 12 residues. This chain's CDR3 is CASSQVLREQYF. In DNA, the CDR3 is TGTGCCAGCAGCCAGGTACTCCGCGAGCAGTACTTC.

This clone was observed a few times. The genes are TRBV28 and TRBJ2-6, with 8 bases fitting TRBD1. The germline V gene encodes CDR1 MDHEN and CDR2 SYDVKM. The V and J ends lost 5 bases and 4 bases, in that order; junction bases with no gene match: 7. This CDR3 is 16 amino acids long. CDR3 sequence reads: CASSTQGAGGANVLTF. As DNA, the CDR3 is TGTGCCAGCAGTACCCAGGGGGCGGGAGGGGCCAACGTCCTGACTTTC.

The gene calls are TRBV5-1 and TRBJ2-3, with 11 bases aligning to TRBD1. The germline gives CDR1 SGHRS, CDR2 YFSETQ. The V and J ends lost 8 bases and 5 bases, in that order; junction bases with no gene match: 4. The CDR3 runs 13 residues. The CDR3 coding sequence is TGCGCCAGTGGACAGGGGGCGAAAGATACGCAGTATTTT. This translates into CASGQGAKDTQYF.

This sequence joins TRBV30 and TRBJ2-2; possible D gene TRBD2, 5 bases. This CDR3 spans 13 amino acids. The germline V gene encodes CDR1 GTSNPN and CDR2 SVGIG (reference sequence). Trimming pared 0 bases from V and 7 bases from J, leaving 9 bases between. CDR3 coding DNA: TGTGCCTGGAGTGTAAAGGCGGGCGGGGAGCTGTTTTTT. It specifies CAWSVKAGGELFF. The entire variable domain, with the rest obtained from reference TRBV30 and TRBJ2-2, is as follows: SQTIHQWPATLVQPVGSPLSLECTVEGTSNPNLYWYRQAAGRGLQLLFYSVGIGQISSEVPQNLSASRPQDRQFILSSKKLLLSDSGFYLCAWSVKAGGELFFGEGSRLTVL.

This chain links TRBV27 with TRBJ1-5, with 8 positions matching TRBD1. V was pared by 6 bases and J by 0 bases, with 10 bases of the junction left unmatched. The CDR3 contains 17 residues. CDR1 is MNHEY and CDR2 is SMNVEV in the germline V gene (reference sequence). In DNA, the CDR3 is TGTGCCAGCAGCGACAGGGGTGGGGTTTATAGCAATCAGCCCCAGCATTTT. This sequence encodes CASSDRGGVYSNQPQHF.

The chain recombines TRBV6-2 or TRBV6-3 with TRBJ2-7, with TRBD2 identical over 8 bases. Unmatched junction bases numbered 4, after V lost 5 bases and J lost 1 base. Germline V gene sequence: CDR1 MNHEY, CDR2 SVGEGT. The CDR3 is 14 residues long. The DNA of the CDR3 is TGTGCCAGCAGTCACAGCGGGAGATCCTACGAGCAGTACTTC. This translates into CASSHSGRSYEQYF.

In DNA form, the CDR3 reads TGCGCCAGCAGCTCCCGAACCCGACTAGCGGGAGATACGAACACCGGGGAGCTGTTTTTT. Translated: CASSSRTRLAGDTNTGELFF. This chain uses TRBV5-1 with TRBJ2-2; 12 bases match TRBD2. Germline V gives CDR1 SGHRS, CDR2 YFSETQ. The CDR3 totals 20 residues. With 3 bases clipped from V and 0 bases from J, the junction kept 12 bases outside the gene matches.

The gene calls are TRBV9 and TRBJ2-1; D unresolved. The germline V gene encodes CDR1 SGDLS and CDR2 YYNGEE. This CDR3 comprises 15 residues. Trimming stripped 3 bases from V and 0 bases from J, with 10 bases between. The CDR3 reads CASSARPSSYNEQFF. The CDR3 DNA is TGTGCCAGCAGCGCCCGCCCCAGCTCCTACAATGAGCAGTTCTTC.